A single sample gave rise to the 5 T cell receptor beta chains below, sequenced in a study of beta chain features in type 1 diabetes. The isolated RNA, all of it, was reverse transcribed, so expressed TCRB transcripts were what got sequenced. Libraries were prepared by immunoSEQ multiplex PCR; TCRdb keeps only in-frame clonotypes and omits some of them. Of hundreds of thousands of clones in the sample, about an eighth are singletons; the top ten hold 0.046%. The sample was naive CD4+ T cells from blood. The receptor set was obtained from a young woman in good health.

This clone was seen a handful of times. This sequence joins TRBV4-1 and TRBJ2-1; D may be TRBD1 or TRBD2 (5 bases each). CDR1 and CDR2 (germline): MGHRA, YSYEKL. CDR3 length equals 15 residues. The V gene lost 9 bases and the J gene lost 9 bases, with 24 bases spanning the gap. The CDR3 coding sequence is TGCGCCAGTCGACCTTCAGGGAGTCTAGGAGGTGAGCAGTTCTTC. Translated: CASRPSGSLGGEQFF.

The chain uses TRBV4-1 and TRBJ2-5; TRBD2 is a possible D gene (6 bases). Germline CDR1 MGHRA, CDR2 YSYEKL. V dropped 0 bases and J dropped 3 bases, with 8 bases sitting between them. CDR3 length equals 14 residues. The CDR3 loop is CASSQEWREETQYF. CDR3 DNA sequence: TGCGCCAGCAGCCAAGAATGGAGGGAAGAGACCCAGTACTTC.

This clone was counted between two and nine times. The chain recombines TRBV2 with TRBJ2-7; D is unclear. V dropped 5 bases and J dropped 4 bases, with 6 bases sitting between them. In germline, CDR1 is SNHLY, CDR2 FYNNEI. The CDR3 has 11 residues. The CDR3 DNA follows: TGTGCCAGCAGTCCCGAATACGAGCAGTACGTC. Translating gives CASSPEYEQYV.

A few counts support this clone. This sequence joins TRBV7-2 and TRBJ2-2; D is uncertain. There are 13 residues in the CDR3. The V gene's germline CDR1 is SGHTA and CDR2 FQGNSA. Between the trimmed V and J ends, which lost 3 bases and 8 bases, there was a span of 10 bases. The DNA of the CDR3 is TGTGCCAGCAGCTTCAGCTTAGGAGGGGAGCTGTTTTTT. It translates to CASSFSLGGELFF.

This clone was counted only a few times. The gene calls are TRBV9 and TRBJ1-3, with a weak D call TRBD1 (5 bases). CDR3 length: 14 amino acids. Trimming cost V 1 base and J 3 bases, with 8 bases left between them. Germline CDR1 SGDLS, CDR2 YYNGEE. The CDR3 coding sequence is TGTGCCAGCAGCGTACGGGGGAATGGAAACACCATATATTTT. This gives the protein CASSVRGNGNTIYF. Together with reference TRBV9 and TRBJ1-3, the CDR3 gives the full variable domain: DSGVTQTPKHLITATGQRVTLRCSPRSGDLSVYWYQQSLDQGLQFLIQYYNGEERAKGNILERFSAQQFPDLHSELNLSSLELGDSALYFCASSVRGNGNTIYFGEGSWLTVV.